This T cell receptor beta chain stems from a study of cytomegalovirus exposure and HLA in healthy donors. Study-wide findings and caveats: TRBV6-2, TRBV6-3 and some other V segments were unresolvable in 87-base-pair reads. Generally TCR sequences proved uncommon, though certain public TCRs appeared in numerous donors. A later analysis reportedly found that, within productive TCRs, an Asian-associated ancestry cluster had fewer N-insertions than the mean observed across the roughly 700 donors.

Primers: 60 Vbeta forward and 13 Jbeta reverse. The table came from immunoSEQ multiplex PCR; TCRdb's copy has only in-frame clones and leaves some out. The sample shows about 140,000 clones, just under 85% of them seen only once. Comment on this clone: Its antigen is currently unknown.

Healthy bone marrow donors made up the cohort. V was cut by 1 base and J by 9 bases, with 13 bases left in between. The CDR3 runs 14 residues. CDR1 is SGHTA and CDR2 is FQGNSA in the germline V gene. J is TRBJ2-1 and V is TRBV7-2; D is perhaps TRBD2 (7 bases). This TCR came from a woman aged 55-69 years in good health and CMV-seropositive. The source material was PBMCs. In nucleotides, the CDR3 is TGTGCCAGCAGCTTAGGGGGAGGGGGAAGTGAGCAGTTCTTC. This translates into CASSLGGGGSEQFF. Looking up the rest from reference TRBV7-2 and TRBJ2-1 gives the full variable domain: GAGVSQSPSNKVTEKGKDVELRCDPISGHTALYWYRQSLGQGLEFLIYFQGNSAPDKSGLPSDRFSAERTGGSVSTLTIQRTQQEDSAVYLCASSLGGGGSEQFFGPGTRLTVL.